Sequencing of this T cell receptor beta chain was carried out in a study of HIV-infected patients and healthy controls. Study outcomes and limitations: HIV-associated CDR3 frequencies dropped significantly during therapy; CMV-associated ones, mostly rising, changed nonsignificantly. Apparent post-therapy Gini recovery among HIV-infected patients was not reproduced with size-matched repertoires.

All unsorted peripheral T cells were captured because whole blood was used without fractionation. Control samples came from approximately 9 uninfected healthy donors, several of them resampled after roughly 3 months. Concerning this clonotype: Its antigen is as yet unknown.

V was clipped by 6 bases and J by 10 bases, with 13 bases between them. This CDR3 region has 12 residues. cDNA was made from approximately 500 ng RNA using alpha and beta constant primers. Alpha and beta chain libraries were made separately by chain-specific third strand synthesis with multiplexing indices. TCRdb reanalysed the 5' RACE reads using MiXCR and keeps one entry per CDR3 protein. Found here are 18,000 or so distinct CDR3 sequences, less than 15% of them singletons; the top ten hold roughly 11%. This receptor was identified in an adult in good health. The genes are TRBV12-3 or TRBV12-4 and TRBJ2-1; no firm D call. Input material: blood. The CDR3 DNA sequence: TGTGCCAGCAGCACTCCTCTAGGAGAGCAGTTCTTC. Amino acid sequence: CASSTPLGEQFF.